The next 29 T cell receptor beta chains were all read from a single sample in a study of lymphopenia after photon versus proton radiotherapy. Only in-frame clones appear in the TCRdb table, and some are missing; sequencing was by immunoSEQ multiplex PCR. The sample records roughly 64,000 clones, around 90% being singletons. Source: peripheral blood, taken from a patient treated with proton-based radiotherapy. The receptor source for this set is an elderly man with esophageal cancer.

The V gene is TRBV19, the J gene TRBJ2-7; a possible D gene is TRBD2 (6 bases). Germline V gene lookup returns CDR1 LNHDA and CDR2 SQIVND (reference sequence). The CDR3 totals 14 residues. The V and J ends lost 5 bases and 3 bases respectively, with 14 bases between them. The DNA of the CDR3 is TGTGCCAGTAGTTCTAGCGTCAAGAACTACGAGCAGTACTTC. Its protein is CASSSSVKNYEQYF.

V and J are TRBV7-2 and TRBJ1-2, with D uncertain. Between the trimmed V and J ends, which lost 1 base and 0 bases, there was a span of 6 bases. Germline values: CDR1 SGHTA, CDR2 FQGNSA. The CDR3 is 14 residues long. CDR3 sequence reads: CASSLGGANYGYTF. The CDR3 nucleotides read TGTGCCAGCAGCTTAGGGGGAGCTAACTATGGCTACACCTTC.

The chain combines TRBV6-1 with TRBJ2-7; 7 nucleotides align to TRBD1. The CDR3 has 14 amino acids. V was clipped by 5 bases and J by 2 bases; unmatched bases: 6. CDR1 MNHNS and CDR2 SASEGT come from the germline V gene. The CDR3 nucleotides read TGTGCCAGCAGTTGGGGACAGCCCACCTACGAGCAGTACTTC. Translation gives CASSWGQPTYEQYF.

Written as DNA, the CDR3 is TGTGCCAGCAGCTTTGATGGAGGAGAGACCCAGTACTTC. This translates into CASSFDGGETQYF. This rearrangement joins TRBV11-3 to TRBJ2-5; maybe TRBD2 (5 bases). V was trimmed by 3 bases and J by 4 bases, leaving 9 bases between them. CDR3 length equals 13 residues. The germline gives CDR1 SGHNT, CDR2 YENEEA.

The rearrangement joins TRBV7-9 to TRBJ2-7; D ambiguous. The CDR3 covers 12 residues. Germline CDR1 reads SEHNR; CDR2 reads FQNEAQ (reference sequence). Trimming shortened V by 3 bases and J by 3 bases, and 6 bases separated the two germline ends. CDR3 DNA sequence: TGTGCCAGCAGCTTCGGAAGCTACGAGCAGTACTTC. Amino acid sequence: CASSFGSYEQYF.

This sequence joins TRBV7-2 and TRBJ2-3; D ambiguous. This CDR3 has 15 residues. Trimming cost V 4 bases and J 0 bases, with 11 bases left between them. Germline V CDR1 and CDR2: SGHTA, FQGNSA. CDR3 sequence (DNA): TGTGCCAGCAGCTCCCGACAACTTAGCACAGATACGCAGTATTTT. Translating it yields CASSSRQLSTDTQYF.

V gene TRBV10-3 combines with J gene TRBJ2-6; D may be TRBD1 or TRBD2 (6 bases each). Germline CDR1 is ENHRY and CDR2 is SYGVKD. Trimming left V 7 bases short and J 2 bases short, with 9 bases between. CDR3 length equals 14 residues. The CDR3 region has the DNA TGTGCCATCAAGGAGGGGGCTGGGGCCAACGTCCTGACTTTC. Translation: CAIKEGAGANVLTF.

The J gene is TRBJ2-2, the V gene TRBV12-5, with 8 bases aligning to TRBD1. CDR3 size: 14 residues. The germline V gene has CDR1 LGHNT and CDR2 FRNRAP. With V trimmed by 9 bases and J by 3 bases, 6 bases remained unmatched. CDR3: CASSDRGDTGELFF. CDR3 sequence (DNA): TGTGCTAGCTCCGACAGGGGAGACACCGGGGAGCTGTTTTTT. Together with reference TRBV12-5 and TRBJ2-2, the CDR3 gives the full variable domain: DARVTQTPRHKVTEMGQEVTMRCQPILGHNTVFWYRQTMMQGLELLAYFRNRAPLDDSGMPKDRFSAEMPDATLATLKIQPSEPRDSAVYFCASSDRGDTGELFFGEGSRLTVL.

The chain has TRBV18 and TRBJ2-1; 10 bases are shared with TRBD1. Germline assignment: CDR1 KGHSH and CDR2 LQKENI. The CDR3 loop spans 15 amino acids. J gave up 7 bases and V 2 bases, and 5 bases lay outside the gene matches. The CDR3 protein is CASSPGTGVGNEQFF. CDR3 in DNA: TGTGCCAGCTCACCAGGGACAGGGGTTGGAAATGAGCAGTTCTTC.

This rearrangement joins TRBV27 to TRBJ2-7, with D possibly matching TRBD1 (6 bases). V was trimmed by 8 bases and J by 0 bases, leaving 11 bases between them. The length of the CDR3 is 13 residues. Germline CDR1 MNHEY, CDR2 SMNVEV (reference sequence). CDR3 sequence: CASGDTSSYEQYF. The CDR3 DNA is TGTGCCAGCGGGGACACGAGCTCCTACGAGCAGTACTTC.

The CDR3 is CAWTRTGLIYEQYF. The CDR3 DNA reads TGTGCCTGGACCAGGACAGGGCTTATCTACGAGCAGTACTTC. This sequence joins TRBV30 and TRBJ2-7; 8 positions match TRBD1. Trimming cost V 4 bases and J 3 bases; bases outside gene matches: 8. The germline V gene encodes CDR1 GTSNPN and CDR2 SVGIG (reference sequence). The CDR3 is 14 amino acids.

In DNA form, the CDR3 reads TGTGCCAGCAGTTACGGGGCGGGAGCCTTCTCCTACGAGCAGTACTTC. It translates to CASSYGAGAFSYEQYF. This chain uses TRBV6-5 with TRBJ2-7; the match to TRBD2 covers 7 bases. J lost 0 bases, V lost 2 bases, and 7 bases had no gene match. Germline values: CDR1 MNHEY, CDR2 SVGAGI. This CDR3 is 16 amino acids long.

J is TRBJ1-5 and V is TRBV18, with 7 bases fitting TRBD1. CDR1 KGHSH and CDR2 LQKENI come from the germline V gene. Losses at the gene ends were 1 base for V and 2 bases for J; bases not matched to a gene: 5. The CDR3 is made up of 16 amino acids. The CDR3 loop is CASSPLGGWGNQPQHF. CDR3 nucleotide sequence: TGTGCCAGCTCACCACTAGGGGGCTGGGGCAATCAGCCCCAGCATTTT.

The chain links TRBV7-6 to TRBJ2-7; TRBD2 aligns across 7 bases. CDR1 is SGHVS, CDR2 FNYEAQ, per germline. CDR3 length: 17 amino acids. The V segment lost 0 bases and the J segment 5 bases; nucleotides outside the gene matches: 13. The CDR3: CASSLAPGGGEGDEQYF. DNA for the CDR3: TGTGCCAGCAGCTTAGCGCCGGGGGGAGGGGAAGGCGACGAGCAGTACTTC.

The V and J genes are TRBV29-1 and TRBJ2-1, with D possibly matching TRBD2 (6 bases). CDR1 and CDR2 (germline): SQVTM, ANQGSEA. Trimming shortened V by 3 bases and J by 4 bases, and 13 bases separated the two germline ends. This CDR3 is 14 amino acids long. The chain's CDR3 is CSVDTAGSYNEQFF. CDR3 DNA: TGCAGCGTTGATACAGCGGGTTCTTACAATGAGCAGTTCTTC.

A remark on this clone: The same CDR3 also results from other DNA sequences found in this sample. The chain is built from TRBV7-9 and TRBJ1-3; D is undetermined. The V end was cut by 4 bases, the J end by 4 bases, with 5 bases between. The CDR3 consists of 12 residues. Germline CDR1 and CDR2: SEHNR and FQNEAQ (reference sequence). The DNA for the CDR3 is TGTGCCAGCAGCTCCCAGGGAAACACCATATATTTT. This encodes CASSSQGNTIYF.

This clone came up once. V and J are TRBV10-1 and TRBJ2-1, with D uncertain. V lost 0 bases and J lost 8, with 11 bases in between. The CDR3 sequence is 14 residues long. Germline V gives CDR1 WNHNN, CDR2 SYGVQD (reference sequence). The DNA for the CDR3 is TGCGCCAGCAGTGAGTCATACCCGGGCGATGAGCAGTTCTTC. Translating it yields CASSESYPGDEQFF.

The V and J genes are TRBV9 and TRBJ2-2, with no clear D. This CDR3 is built from 16 residues. Trimming left V 0 bases short and J 6 bases short, with 15 bases between. Germline V gene data show CDR1 as SGDLS and CDR2 as YYNGEE. The CDR3 here is CASSVEFLSRSGELFF. For the CDR3, the DNA is TGTGCCAGCAGCGTAGAATTCCTCTCGAGGTCCGGGGAGCTGTTTTTT. Full variable domain (remainder filled in from reference TRBV9 and TRBJ2-2): DSGVTQTPKHLITATGQRVTLRCSPRSGDLSVYWYQQSLDQGLQFLIQYYNGEERAKGNILERFSAQQFPDLHSELNLSSLELGDSALYFCASSVEFLSRSGELFFGEGSRLTVL.

The V and J genes are TRBV6-1 and TRBJ1-2, with unresolved D. The germline V gene has CDR1 MNHNS and CDR2 SASEGT. Trimming shortened V by 1 base and J by 8 bases, and 8 bases separated the two germline ends. CDR3 length: 12 amino acids. This CDR3 reads CASSEVVLGYTF. For the CDR3, the DNA is TGTGCCAGCAGTGAAGTCGTTCTGGGCTACACCTTC.

The chain links TRBV4-1 to TRBJ2-3; weak D call: TRBD2 (6 bases). This CDR3 has 16 residues. The V gene lost 2 bases and the J gene lost 4 bases, with 16 bases spanning the gap. The V gene's germline CDR1 is MGHRA and CDR2 YSYEKL. CDR3 protein: CASSQPRLVRADTQYF. The CDR3 coding sequence is TGCGCCAGCAGCCAACCTCGACTAGTGAGAGCAGATACGCAGTATTTT.

This clone was seen more than once but under ten times. The gene calls are TRBV10-3 and TRBJ1-2, with D maybe TRBD1 (6 bases). The CDR3 runs to 16 residues. V lost 2 bases to trimming and J lost 4 bases, with 17 bases between them. Looked up from germline, CDR1 is ENHRY and CDR2 is SYGVKD. CDR3 coding DNA: TGTGCCATCAGTGAGGCTCAGGGGTTGGGTCGCTATGGCTACACCTTC. Its translation is CAISEAQGLGRYGYTF.

The genes are TRBV19 and TRBJ2-1; TRBD2 matches at 13 bases. The germline CDR1 and CDR2 sequences are LNHDA and SQIVND (reference sequence). The CDR3 contains 14 residues. The V and J ends lost 8 bases and 8 bases, in that order; junction bases with no gene match: 6. The CDR3 here is CASGTSGDVYEQFF. The CDR3 DNA reads as TGTGCCAGTGGGACTAGCGGGGATGTCTATGAGCAGTTCTTC.

The chain joins TRBV6-5 to TRBJ1-3, with a possible D match to TRBD1 (5 bases). The V end lost 0 bases, the J end lost 3 bases, and 12 bases lay between the germline ends. Germline CDR1 MNHEY, CDR2 SVGAGI. This CDR3 is 16 amino acids long. The CDR3 spells CASSYSNQGGGNTIYF. The CDR3 region has the DNA TGTGCCAGCAGTTACTCGAACCAGGGAGGTGGAAACACCATATATTTT.

The gene calls are TRBV19 and TRBJ1-5, with D maybe TRBD1 (5 bases). V dropped 0 bases and J dropped 6 bases, with 12 bases sitting between them. CDR3 length: 15 amino acids. Germline values: CDR1 LNHDA, CDR2 SQIVND (reference sequence). The CDR3 bases are TGTGCCAGTAGTATAGATCGCAGGGAAGGTCAGCCCCAGCATTTT. This gives the protein CASSIDRREGQPQHF.

The genes are TRBV27 and TRBJ2-5; the D gene is possibly TRBD2 (6 bases). Germline CDR1 reads MNHEY; CDR2 reads SMNVEV (reference sequence). The CDR3 runs 12 residues. Deletions cut 3 bases from V and 6 bases from J, with 8 bases between. CDR3 region: CASSFGGKTQYF. The CDR3 nucleotides are TGTGCCAGCAGTTTTGGGGGGAAGACCCAGTACTTC.

This chain uses TRBV5-4 with TRBJ2-7, with 7 bases fitting TRBD2. The trim removed 2 bases at V and 6 bases at J, leaving 11 bases unmatched. The CDR3 has 15 amino acids. CDR1 and CDR2 from the germline V gene are SGHNT and YYREEE (reference sequence). The CDR3 reads CASSLSGGSPGEQYF. The CDR3 DNA is TGTGCCAGCAGCTTATCCGGGGGGTCCCCGGGCGAGCAGTACTTC.

The chain carries TRBV9 and TRBJ2-5, with a tentative D call TRBD1 (5 bases). The V and J ends lost 0 bases and 8 bases respectively, with 11 bases between them. CDR3 length: 13 residues. Germline CDR1 and CDR2: SGDLS and YYNGEE. DNA for the CDR3: TGTGCCAGCAGCGTAGCGGAAAGGGGAACCCAGTACTTC. Its translation is CASSVAERGTQYF.

The chain joins TRBV9 to TRBJ1-2, with TRBD1 as a possible D gene (6 bases). The length of the CDR3 is 15 residues. Trimming pared 4 bases from V and 4 bases from J, leaving 17 bases between. CDR1 is SGDLS, CDR2 YYNGEE, per germline. The CDR3 bases are TGTGCCAGCAGCCCAGCGGGGGGGCTTGGCTATGGCTACACCTTC. Encoded protein: CASSPAGGLGYGYTF.

The genes are TRBV5-6 and TRBJ2-1, with 7 positions matching TRBD2. Per germline, CDR1 SGHDT and CDR2 YYEEEE. Germline trimming cut 4 bases from V and 0 bases from J; bases unmatched to any gene: 10. This CDR3 spans 17 amino acids. CDR3 sequence reads: CASSGLLAMSSYNEQFF. CDR3 coding DNA: TGTGCCAGCAGCGGACTACTAGCGATGAGCTCCTACAATGAGCAGTTCTTC.